This record concerns one TCR beta chain sequence. This entry is derived from a study of identical twins. TCRdb reprocessed the 5' RACE reads via MiXCR and lists one record per CDR3 protein. This repertoire shows 1.5 million to 2 million distinct CDR3 sequences, around 33% found once; its top ten account for around 0.3%. The V segment lost 0 bases and the J segment 8 bases; nucleotides outside the gene matches: 3. Per germline, CDR1 SGHRS and CDR2 YFSETQ. The CDR3 covers 14 residues. V usage is TRBV5-1 and J usage is TRBJ1-4, with 8 nucleotides matching TRBD1. Sequencing was done on a sample of cord blood. This clonotype originated in a newborn girl in good health. CDR3 sequence: CASSLDRTGEKLFF. For the CDR3, the DNA is TGCGCCAGCAGCTTGGACAGGACAGGGGAAAAACTGTTTTTT.